The entry that follows covers one TCR beta chain sequence. Antigen: not known. Germline V gene data show CDR1 as GTSNPN and CDR2 as SVGIG (reference sequence). J gave up 9 bases and V 5 bases, and 6 bases lay outside the gene matches. The CDR3 is 12 residues long. These data belong to a study of early T cells in non-severe SARS-CoV-2 infection. Study background: Sequenced bulk RNA came from whole blood that was unsorted, and chains were unpaired.

Individual cDNA molecules each received unique molecular identifiers attached to them. TCRdb processed the 5' RACE reads anew with MiXCR; each CDR3 protein has one entry. The repertoire holds approximately 97,000 distinct CDR3 sequences, with more than 9.5% as singletons. Overall study results and limits: VDJdb matching favored anti-spike CD8 responses, missing private and CD4 specificities.

V is TRBV30 and J is TRBJ1-3, with 8 bases lining up with TRBD1. Sequenced here: whole blood, sampled at baseline. This TCR came from an adult who was a healthcare worker with PCR-confirmed SARS-CoV-2 infection or an uninfected control (not recorded which). The chain's CDR3 is CAWHTGGVTIYF. CDR3 in DNA: TGTGCCTGGCATACAGGGGGAGTCACCATATATTTT.